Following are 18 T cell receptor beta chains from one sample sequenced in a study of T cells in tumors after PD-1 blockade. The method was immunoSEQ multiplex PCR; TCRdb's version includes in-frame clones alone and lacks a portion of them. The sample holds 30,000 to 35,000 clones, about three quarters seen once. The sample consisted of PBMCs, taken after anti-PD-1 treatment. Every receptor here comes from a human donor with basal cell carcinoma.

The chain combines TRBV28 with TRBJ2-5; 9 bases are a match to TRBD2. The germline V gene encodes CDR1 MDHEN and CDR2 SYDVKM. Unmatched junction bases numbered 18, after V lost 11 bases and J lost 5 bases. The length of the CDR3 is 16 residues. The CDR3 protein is CACCWRGGAGEETQYF. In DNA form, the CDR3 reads TGTGCCTGCTGTTGGCGGGGGGGCGCGGGGGAGGAGACCCAGTACTTC.

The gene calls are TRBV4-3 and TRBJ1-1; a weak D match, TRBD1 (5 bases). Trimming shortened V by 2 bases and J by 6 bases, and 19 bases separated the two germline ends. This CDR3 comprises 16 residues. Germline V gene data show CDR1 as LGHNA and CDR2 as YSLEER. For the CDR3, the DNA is TGCGCCAGCAGCCAAAGATTCTCAAGGGGCGATGCTGAAGCTTTCTTT. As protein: CASSQRFSRGDAEAFF.

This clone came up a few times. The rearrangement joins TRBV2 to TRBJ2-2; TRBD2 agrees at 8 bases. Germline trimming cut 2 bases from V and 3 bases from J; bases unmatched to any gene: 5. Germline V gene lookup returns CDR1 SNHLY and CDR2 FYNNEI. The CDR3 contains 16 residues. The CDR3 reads CASSELGGADTGELFF. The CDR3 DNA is TGTGCCAGCAGTGAACTCGGGGGGGCCGACACCGGGGAGCTGTTTTTT.

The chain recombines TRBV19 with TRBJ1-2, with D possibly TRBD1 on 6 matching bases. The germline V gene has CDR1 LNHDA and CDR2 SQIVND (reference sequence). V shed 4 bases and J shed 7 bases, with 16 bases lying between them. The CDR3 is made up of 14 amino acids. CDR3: CASSTTGYSSGYTF. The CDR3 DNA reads TGTGCCAGTAGTACAACAGGGTACTCGAGTGGCTACACCTTC.

The CDR3 here is CATSEYPVGPGSKETQYF. For the CDR3, the DNA is TGTGCCACCAGTGAATATCCGGTGGGCCCCGGGAGCAAAGAGACCCAGTACTTC. The V and J genes are TRBV24-1 and TRBJ2-5, with a weak D call TRBD2 (6 bases). The length of the CDR3 is 18 residues. The V end lost 4 bases, the J end lost 3 bases, and 23 bases lay between the germline ends. In germline, CDR1 is KGHDR, CDR2 SFDVKD.

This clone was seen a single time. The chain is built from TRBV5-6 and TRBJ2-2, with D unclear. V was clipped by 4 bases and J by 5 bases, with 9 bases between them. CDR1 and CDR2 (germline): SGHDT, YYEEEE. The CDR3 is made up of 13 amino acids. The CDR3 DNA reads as TGTGCCAGCAGCCCTCAGAGAACCGGGGAGCTGTTTTTT. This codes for CASSPQRTGELFF.

CDR3 nucleotides: TGTGCCACCAGCAACCCAGCCGGGGAAGGAAGGTGGAACACTGAAGCTTTCTTT. It is translated as CATSNPAGEGRWNTEAFF. This chain uses TRBV15 with TRBJ1-1; no definite D call. Germline V CDR1 and CDR2: LNHNV, YYDKDF (reference sequence). V was shortened by 4 bases and J by 1 base, with 22 bases between the two germline ends. There are 18 residues in the CDR3.

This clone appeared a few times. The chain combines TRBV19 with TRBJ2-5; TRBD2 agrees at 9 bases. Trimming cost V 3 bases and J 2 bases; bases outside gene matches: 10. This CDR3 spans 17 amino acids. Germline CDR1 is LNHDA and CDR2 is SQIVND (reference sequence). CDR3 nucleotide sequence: TGTGCCAGTAGTATGAATAGCGGGAGAGCGCGTCAAGAGACCCAGTACTTC. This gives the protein CASSMNSGRARQETQYF. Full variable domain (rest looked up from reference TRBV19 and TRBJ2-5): DGGITQSPKYLFRKEGQNVTLSCEQNLNHDAMYWYRQDPGQGLRLIYYSQIVNDFQKGDIAEGYSVSREKKESFPLTVTSAQKNPTAFYLCASSMNSGRARQETQYFGPGTRLLVL.

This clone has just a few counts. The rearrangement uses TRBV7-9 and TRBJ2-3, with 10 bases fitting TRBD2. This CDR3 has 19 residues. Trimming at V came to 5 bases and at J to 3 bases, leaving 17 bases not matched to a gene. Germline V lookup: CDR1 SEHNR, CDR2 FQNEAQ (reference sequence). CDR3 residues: CASSRHPSGRGRITDTQYF. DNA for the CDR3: TGTGCCAGCAGCCGACACCCCAGCGGGAGGGGAAGGATAACAGATACGCAGTATTTT.

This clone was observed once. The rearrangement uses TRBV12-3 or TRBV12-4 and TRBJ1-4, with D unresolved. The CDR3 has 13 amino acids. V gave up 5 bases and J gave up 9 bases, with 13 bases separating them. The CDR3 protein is CASSHLSWKKLFF. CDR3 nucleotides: TGTGCCAGCAGTCACTTATCCTGGAAAAAACTGTTTTTT.

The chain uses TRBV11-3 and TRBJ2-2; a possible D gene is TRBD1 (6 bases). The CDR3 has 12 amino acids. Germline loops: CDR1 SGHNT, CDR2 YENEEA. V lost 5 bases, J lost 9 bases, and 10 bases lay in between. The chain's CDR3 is CASSPRGWELFF. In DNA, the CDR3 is TGTGCCAGCAGCCCCAGGGGTTGGGAGCTGTTTTTT.

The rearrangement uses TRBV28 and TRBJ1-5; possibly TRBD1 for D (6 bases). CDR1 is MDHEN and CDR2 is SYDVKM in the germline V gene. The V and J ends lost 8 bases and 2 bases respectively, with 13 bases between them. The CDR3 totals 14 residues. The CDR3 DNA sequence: TGTGCCAGCCTCTCCGGGGGGCGCAATCAGCCCCAGCATTTT. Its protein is CASLSGGRNQPQHF.

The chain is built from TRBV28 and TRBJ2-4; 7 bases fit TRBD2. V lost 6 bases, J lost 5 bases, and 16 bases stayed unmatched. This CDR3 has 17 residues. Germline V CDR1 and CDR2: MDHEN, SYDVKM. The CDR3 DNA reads TGTGCCAGCAGGTATACTAGCGTGAGGGCCCACCAAAACATTCAGTACTTC. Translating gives CASRYTSVRAHQNIQYF.

CDR3 DNA sequence: TGTGCCAGCAGCCTCCAGGGACGAAACACTGAAGCTTTCTTT. Translating gives CASSLQGRNTEAFF. This sequence joins TRBV7-2 and TRBJ1-1, with a possible D match to TRBD1 (5 bases). The germline V gene encodes CDR1 SGHTA and CDR2 FQGNSA. There are 14 residues in the CDR3. Trimming cost V 5 bases and J 2 bases, with 12 bases left between them.

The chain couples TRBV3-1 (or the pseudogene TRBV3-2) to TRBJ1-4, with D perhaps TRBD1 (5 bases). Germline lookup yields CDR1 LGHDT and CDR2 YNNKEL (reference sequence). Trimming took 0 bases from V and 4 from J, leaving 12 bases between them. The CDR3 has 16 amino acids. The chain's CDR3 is CASSQESGGGNEKLFF. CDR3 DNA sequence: TGTGCCAGCAGCCAAGAATCCGGGGGGGGTAATGAAAAACTGTTTTTT.

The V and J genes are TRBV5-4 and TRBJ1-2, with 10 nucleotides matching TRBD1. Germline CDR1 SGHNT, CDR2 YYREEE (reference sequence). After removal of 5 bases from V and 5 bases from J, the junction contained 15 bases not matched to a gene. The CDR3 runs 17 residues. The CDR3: CASSRDRGPNDRYGYTF. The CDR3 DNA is TGTGCCAGCAGTCGCGACAGGGGGCCTAACGACCGATATGGCTACACCTTC.

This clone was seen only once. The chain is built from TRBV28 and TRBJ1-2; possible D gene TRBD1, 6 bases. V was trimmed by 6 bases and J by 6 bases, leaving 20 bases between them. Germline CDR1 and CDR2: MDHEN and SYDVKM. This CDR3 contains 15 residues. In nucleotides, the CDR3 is TGTGCCAGCAGGGGGGGCGGGACACCCCTCCATGGCTACACCTTC. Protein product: CASRGGGTPLHGYTF.

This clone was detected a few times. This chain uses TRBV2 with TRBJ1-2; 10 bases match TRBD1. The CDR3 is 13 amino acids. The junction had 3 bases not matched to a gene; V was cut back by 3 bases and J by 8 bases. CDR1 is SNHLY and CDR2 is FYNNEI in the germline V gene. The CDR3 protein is CASSDGTGDGYTF. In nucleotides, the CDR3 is TGTGCCAGCAGTGACGGGACAGGGGACGGCTACACCTTC.